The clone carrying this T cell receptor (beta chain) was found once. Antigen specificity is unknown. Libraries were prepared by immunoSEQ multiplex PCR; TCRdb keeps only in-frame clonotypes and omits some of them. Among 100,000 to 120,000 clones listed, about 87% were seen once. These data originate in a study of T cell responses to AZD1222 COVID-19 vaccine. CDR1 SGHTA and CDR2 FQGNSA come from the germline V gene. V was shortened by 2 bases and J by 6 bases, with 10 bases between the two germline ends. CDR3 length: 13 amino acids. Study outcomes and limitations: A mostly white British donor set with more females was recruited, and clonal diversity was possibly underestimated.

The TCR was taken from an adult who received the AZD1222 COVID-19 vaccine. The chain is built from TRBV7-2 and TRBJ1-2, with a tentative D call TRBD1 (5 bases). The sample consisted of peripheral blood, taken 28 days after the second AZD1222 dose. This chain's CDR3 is CASSLLRGDGYTF. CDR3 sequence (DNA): TGTGCCAGCAGCTTACTTCGGGGGGATGGCTACACCTTC.